One T cell receptor beta chain is described in this entry. Its cognate antigen is unknown. Germline V gene lookup returns CDR1 SNHLY and CDR2 FYNNEI. CDR3 length: 14 amino acids. V was pared by 5 bases and J by 2 bases, with 10 bases between. The second PCR ran roughly 6 to 12 cycles with a sample-barcoded 5' primer and J-beta primers. TCRdb independently ran MiXCR on the 5' RACE reads; one entry per CDR3 protein. This table has more than 600,000 distinct CDR3 sequences, around 25% appearing once. This entry comes from a study of blood T cells in healthy people across ages. Points from the study as a whole: Possibly confounding the expanded clonotype changes was the fact that donor CMV status was unknown. Estimated diversity that came from one million T cells was considered an underestimate.

Each donor was a healthy Caucasian individual from Russia, aged about 6 to 100. Drawn from each donor were ten milliliters of peripheral blood. The same specimen was also included in a second study, on T cells of mothers and their children.

Sequenced material: blood. This clonotype was obtained from a boy younger than 18 in good health. V and J are TRBV2 and TRBJ1-3; D uncertain. CDR3 sequence reads: CASSPTWAGNTIYF. The CDR3 DNA reads TGTGCCAGCAGTCCCACTTGGGCTGGAAACACCATATATTTT.